This T cell receptor (beta chain) was found in a study of blood T cell repertoires in COVID-19. CDR3 size: 15 residues. Trimming shortened V by 4 bases and J by 2 bases, and 14 bases separated the two germline ends. The germline CDR1 and CDR2 sequences are ENHRY and SYGVKD. Study processing details: Reference gene primer amplification gave estimated nucleated cell counts. TCRdb's table, derived via immunoSEQ multiplex PCR, lists solely in-frame clones and lacks some. From that table come the V and J calls and clone size; the DNA was used to work out D and trimming. The sample records around 260,000 clones, around nine tenths being singletons. Recruits, aged about 18 to 100 years, lived in 24 US areas. Self-reported history from a screening survey and questionnaire set each donor's cohort. All recovered Cohort 3 donors got two negative PCRs, got clearance, or saw symptom resolution.

This chain links TRBV10-3 with TRBJ1-1, with a weak D call TRBD1 (5 bases). Sequencing input: PBMCs or T cells enriched from blood (not recorded which). This receptor was identified in a woman under 40 who had recovered from COVID-19. The CDR3, as DNA: TGTGCCATCAGTGGGGCGGGGCAGGTAAACACTGAAGCTTTCTTT. Translation: CAISGAGQVNTEAFF.